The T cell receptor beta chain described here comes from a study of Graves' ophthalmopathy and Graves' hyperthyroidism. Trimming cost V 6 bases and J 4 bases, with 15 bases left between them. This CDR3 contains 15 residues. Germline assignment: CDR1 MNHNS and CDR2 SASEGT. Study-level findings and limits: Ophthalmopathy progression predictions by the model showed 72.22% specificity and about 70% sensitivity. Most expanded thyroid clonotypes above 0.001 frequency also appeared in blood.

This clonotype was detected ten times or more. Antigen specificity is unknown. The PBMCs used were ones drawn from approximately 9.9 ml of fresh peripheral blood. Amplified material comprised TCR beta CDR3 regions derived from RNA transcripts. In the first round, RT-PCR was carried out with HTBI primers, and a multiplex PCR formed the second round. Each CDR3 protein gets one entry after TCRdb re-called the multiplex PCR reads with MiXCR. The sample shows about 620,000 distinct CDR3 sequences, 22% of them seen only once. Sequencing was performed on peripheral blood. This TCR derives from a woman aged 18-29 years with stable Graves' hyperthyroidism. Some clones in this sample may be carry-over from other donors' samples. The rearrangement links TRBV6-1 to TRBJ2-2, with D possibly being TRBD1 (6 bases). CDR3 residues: CASRPIGQPTGELFF. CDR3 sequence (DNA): TGTGCCAGCAGACCCATTGGACAGCCCACCGGGGAGCTGTTTTTT.